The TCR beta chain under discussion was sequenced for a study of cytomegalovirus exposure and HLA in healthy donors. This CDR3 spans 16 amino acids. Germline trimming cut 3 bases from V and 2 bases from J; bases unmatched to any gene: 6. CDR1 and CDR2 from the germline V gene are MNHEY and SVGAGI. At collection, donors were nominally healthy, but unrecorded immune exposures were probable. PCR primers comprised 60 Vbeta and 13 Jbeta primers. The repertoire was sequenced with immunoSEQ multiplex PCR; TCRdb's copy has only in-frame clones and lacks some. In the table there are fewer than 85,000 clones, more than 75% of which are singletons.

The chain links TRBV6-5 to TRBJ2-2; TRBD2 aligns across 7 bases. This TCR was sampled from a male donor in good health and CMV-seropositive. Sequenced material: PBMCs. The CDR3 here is CASSYRSSGNTGELFF. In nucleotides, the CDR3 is TGTGCCAGCAGTTATCGATCTAGCGGAAACACCGGGGAGCTGTTTTTT.